The 9 T cell receptor beta chains below all came from one sample that was sequenced in a study of CXCR3-negative and CXCR3-positive naive CD8 T cells. UMI labels and 5' RACE were used to prepare the TRB cDNA libraries. From its re-call of the 5' RACE reads, TCRdb lists each CDR3 protein once, without DNA. The sample has about 80,000 distinct CDR3 sequences; the top ten hold roughly 1.5%. Source material: naive CXCR3- CD8+ T cells from blood. Indicated subset: CD45RO-CCR7+CD27+CD95- naive CD8+ T cells lacking CXCR3 (TNR3-). These receptors came from a human donor in good health. Some clones in this sample may be carry-over from other donors' samples.

This clonotype is classed as medium-sized (0.01 to 0.1%) by frequency. The rearrangement joins TRBV30 to TRBJ2-7; the D call from TCRdb, TRBD1, cannot be confirmed without DNA. The CDR3 covers 15 residues. The germline V gene has CDR1 GTSNPN and CDR2 SVGIG (reference sequence). CDR3: CAWRTAITTTYEQYF.

V and J are TRBV28 and TRBJ1-1; the D call from TCRdb, TRBD1, cannot be confirmed without DNA. The germline V gene encodes CDR1 MDHEN and CDR2 SYDVKM. The CDR3 has 14 residues. The CDR3 protein is CASCNPGGNTEAFF. Full variable domain (rest looked up from reference TRBV28 and TRBJ1-1): DVKVTQSSRYLVKRTGEKVFLECVQDMDHENMFWYRQDPGLGLRLIYFSYDVKMKEKGDIPEGYSVSREKKERFSLILESASTNQTSMYLCASCNPGGNTEAFFGQGTRLTVV.

The chain is built from TRBV5-1 and TRBJ2-1. Germline V gene data show CDR1 as SGHRS and CDR2 as YFSETQ. CDR3 length: 14 residues. This chain's CDR3 is CASSLGQGIDEQFF.

V is TRBV4-1 and J is TRBJ2-1; TCRdb returns TRBD2, unconfirmable since there is no DNA. In germline, CDR1 is MGHRA, CDR2 YSYEKL. The CDR3 totals 17 residues. CDR3 protein: CASSQALTSGGLNEQFF.

V is TRBV9 and J is TRBJ1-5; TCRdb lists TRBD1, though no DNA is available to test this call. Germline lookup yields CDR1 SGDLS and CDR2 YYNGEE. The CDR3 is 14 amino acids. This chain's CDR3 is CASSEGGRHQPQHF.

The V call is TRBV20-1, the J call TRBJ1-2; the D call from TCRdb, TRBD1, cannot be confirmed without DNA. The CDR3 covers 15 residues. The germline V gene has CDR1 DFQATT and CDR2 SNEGSKA (reference sequence). The CDR3 is CSARSYRGPNYGYTF.

J is TRBJ2-1 and V is TRBV28; TCRdb gives TRBD1 as the D gene, but with no DNA this cannot be confirmed. The CDR3 has 18 amino acids. CDR1 MDHEN and CDR2 SYDVKM come from the germline V gene. The CDR3 spells CASSFLRGASYTGGEQFF.

The chain combines TRBV7-8 with TRBJ2-7. There are 11 residues in the CDR3. CDR1 SGHVS and CDR2 FQNEAQ come from the germline V gene. The CDR3 region is CASTSFNEQYF.

This chain links TRBV7-9 with TRBJ1-1; TCRdb designates TRBD1, a call that cannot be tested without DNA. The CDR3 sequence is 15 residues long. Germline V lookup: CDR1 SEHNR, CDR2 FQNEAQ (reference sequence). The CDR3 reads CASTLGRGLDTEAFF.